This TCR beta chain was profiled in a study of early T cells in non-severe SARS-CoV-2 infection. The overall study: It was bulk RNA from unsorted whole blood that was sequenced, and the chains were unpaired.

Germline trimming cut 3 bases from V and 9 bases from J; bases unmatched to any gene: 19. CDR1 is DFQATT, CDR2 SNEGSKA, per germline (reference sequence). The CDR3 is 19 amino acids. TCRdb called the 5' RACE reads again in MiXCR, with one record for every CDR3 protein. The sample carries thousands of distinct CDR3 sequences, around 4.8% recorded once. The clonotype originates from an adult who was a healthcare worker with PCR-confirmed SARS-CoV-2 infection or an uninfected control (not recorded which). The rearrangement uses TRBV20-1 and TRBJ2-1, with 14 bases fitting TRBD2. The sample was whole blood. For the CDR3, the DNA is TGCAGTGCTAGGGGACTAGCGGGAGATCCCGATTCGATATACGGTGAGCAGTTCTTC. It translates to CSARGLAGDPDSIYGEQFF.